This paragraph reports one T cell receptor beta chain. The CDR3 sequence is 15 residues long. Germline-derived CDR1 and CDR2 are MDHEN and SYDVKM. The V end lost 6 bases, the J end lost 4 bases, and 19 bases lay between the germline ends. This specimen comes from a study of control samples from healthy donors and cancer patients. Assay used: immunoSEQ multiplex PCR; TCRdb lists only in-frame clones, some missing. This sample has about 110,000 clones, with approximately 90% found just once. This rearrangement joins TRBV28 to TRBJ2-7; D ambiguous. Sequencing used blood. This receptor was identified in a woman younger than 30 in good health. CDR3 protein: CASSQALPPPYEQYF. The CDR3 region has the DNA TGTGCCAGCAGCCAAGCGCTCCCTCCGCCTTACGAGCAGTACTTC.